The next 22 T cell receptor beta chains were all read from a single sample in a study of cytomegalovirus exposure and HLA in healthy donors. Primers included in the PCR were 60 Vbeta and 13 Jbeta primers. The repertoire was sequenced with immunoSEQ multiplex PCR; TCRdb's copy has only in-frame clones and lacks some. The data hold almost 90,000 clones, with around 84% observed a single time. The sample was PBMCs. All receptors derive from a man aged 35 to 55 in good health and CMV-seropositive.

The chain recombines TRBV4-1 with TRBJ2-1, with TRBD1 matching over 10 bases. J lost 6 bases, V lost 3 bases, and 5 bases had no gene match. Germline-derived CDR1 and CDR2 are MGHRA and YSYEKL. The CDR3 contains 15 residues. CDR3 coding DNA: TGCGCCAGCAGCCAGGCGGGACAGGGGTTCAATGAGCAGTTCTTC. Translating it yields CASSQAGQGFNEQFF.

This sequence joins TRBV19 and TRBJ2-3, with 9 bases that match TRBD2. Germline CDR1 is LNHDA and CDR2 is SQIVND (reference sequence). This CDR3 contains 17 residues. With V trimmed by 3 bases and J by 6 bases, 13 bases remained unmatched. As DNA, the CDR3 is TGTGCCAGTAGTATTCTAGCGGGACCCTATCCCGGGGATACGCAGTATTTT. Amino acids: CASSILAGPYPGDTQYF.

The chain joins TRBV6-8 to TRBJ2-5, with 15 bases lining up with TRBD2. CDR1 and CDR2 (germline): MNHGY, SAAAGT. The trim removed 4 bases at V and 2 bases at J, leaving 11 bases unmatched. The length of the CDR3 is 19 residues. The chain's CDR3 is CASSLDRTSGGAVQETQYF. The CDR3 DNA is TGTGCCAGCAGTTTAGATCGGACTAGCGGGGGGGCGGTGCAAGAGACCCAGTACTTC.

J is TRBJ1-5 and V is TRBV28, with TRBD1 as a possible D gene (5 bases). The V end lost 11 bases, the J end lost 6 bases, and 23 bases lay between the germline ends. This CDR3 has 15 residues. Per the germline V gene, CDR1 is MDHEN and CDR2 is SYDVKM. For the CDR3, the DNA is TGTGCCGCCTCTTTTGACGGGACGGGGGGTCAGCCCCAGCATTTT. Amino acid sequence: CAASFDGTGGQPQHF.

This clone was counted only a few times. The V and J genes are TRBV5-1 and TRBJ2-5; 8 bases align to TRBD2. Germline V gene lookup returns CDR1 SGHRS and CDR2 YFSETQ. The V and J ends lost 4 bases and 5 bases, in that order; junction bases with no gene match: 10. The CDR3 length is 15 residues. The DNA of the CDR3 is TGCGCCAGCAGCGGAAAAGCGGGGGCCGGGGAGACCCAGTACTTC. Its protein is CASSGKAGAGETQYF.

This clone was recorded once. CDR3 DNA: TGCAGCGTTGGAGGGGACAGGGGGCTTAATAATGAAAAACTGTTTTTT. This encodes CSVGGDRGLNNEKLFF. The rearrangement joins TRBV29-1 to TRBJ1-4; 12 bases fit TRBD1. Trimming took 4 bases from V and 4 from J; bases not matched to a gene: 7. This CDR3 is built from 16 residues. Germline V gene sequence: CDR1 SQVTM, CDR2 ANQGSEA.

The V and J genes are TRBV6-5 and TRBJ2-7, with D uncertain. V was trimmed by 7 bases and J by 4 bases, leaving 8 bases between them. Per the germline V gene, CDR1 is MNHEY and CDR2 is SVGAGI. The CDR3 length is 11 residues. This CDR3 is CASKSEYEQYF. The CDR3 region has the DNA TGTGCCAGCAAGAGCGAATACGAGCAGTACTTC.

The chain has TRBV30 and TRBJ2-2; D unclear. The germline CDR1 and CDR2 sequences are GTSNPN and SVGIG (reference sequence). CDR3 size: 13 residues. The V and J ends lost 4 bases and 7 bases respectively, with 13 bases between them. The CDR3 region is CAWNREQIGELFF. CDR3 nucleotide sequence: TGTGCCTGGAACCGAGAACAGATCGGGGAGCTGTTTTTT.

This chain joins TRBV21-1 and TRBJ2-7; TRBD2, the table's D call, was not compared with the DNA. TRBV21-1 has pseudogene status. The CDR3 spans 17 residues. The CDR3 region has the DNA TGTGCCAGCAGCCCCCGCGTCTTCGCTAGCGGGGACTACGAGCAGTACTTC. Its translation: CASSPRVFASGDYEQYF.

V gene TRBV27 combines with J gene TRBJ1-1; D is unclear. Looked up from germline, CDR1 is MNHEY and CDR2 is SMNVEV (reference sequence). The ends were cut back, 5 bases at V and 1 base at J, with 8 bases in the middle. This CDR3 has 13 amino acids. The CDR3 nucleotides are TGTGCCAGCAGTACCCGGGGGAACACTGAAGCTTTCTTT. Its translation: CASSTRGNTEAFF.

The rearrangement uses TRBV11-2 and TRBJ2-7; D is unclear. Germline V gene data show CDR1 as SGHAT and CDR2 as FQNNGV. V was clipped by 1 base and J by 0 bases, with 4 bases between them. The length of the CDR3 is 13 residues. CDR3 residues: CASSLASSYEQYF. The CDR3, as DNA: TGTGCCAGCAGCTTAGCTTCCTCCTACGAGCAGTACTTC.

The chain has TRBV6-6 and TRBJ2-2; TRBD2 agrees at 9 bases. The CDR3 contains 14 residues. Looked up from germline, CDR1 is MNHNY and CDR2 is SVGAGI (reference sequence). The V and J ends lost 10 bases and 2 bases, in that order; junction bases with no gene match: 5. The CDR3 DNA reads as TGTGCCATCAGACTAGCGGACAACACCGGGGAGCTGTTTTTT. This translates into CAIRLADNTGELFF.

This chain's CDR3 is CASSQDYRGKAFF. CDR3 in DNA: TGTGCCAGCAGCCAAGATTACCGGGGTAAAGCTTTCTTT. V and J are TRBV4-2 and TRBJ1-1; D not certain. The germline V gene has CDR1 LGHNA and CDR2 YNFKEQ. Trimming took 0 bases from V and 9 from J, leaving 11 bases between them. The CDR3 runs 13 residues.

The chain recombines TRBV11-2 with TRBJ1-6, with D unresolved. The germline gives CDR1 SGHAT, CDR2 FQNNGV. Trimming took 1 base from V and 4 from J, leaving 5 bases between them. The CDR3 runs to 14 residues. This CDR3 reads CASSLAGYNSPLHF. In DNA, the CDR3 is TGTGCCAGCAGCTTAGCGGGATATAATTCACCCCTCCACTTT.

In its sample, this clone was seen once. The chain uses TRBV27 and TRBJ2-6, with D possibly being TRBD1 (6 bases). Germline V gene lookup returns CDR1 MNHEY and CDR2 SMNVEV (reference sequence). The CDR3 has 18 residues. The V gene lost 2 bases and the J gene lost 2 bases, with 16 bases spanning the gap. The CDR3 sequence is CASSLRAGEKPGANVLTF. Written as DNA, the CDR3 is TGTGCCAGCAGTTTAAGGGCAGGGGAGAAACCTGGGGCCAACGTCCTGACTTTC.

The V and J genes are TRBV30 and TRBJ2-5, with 11 bases matching TRBD1. CDR3 length: 16 residues. Germline CDR1 GTSNPN, CDR2 SVGIG (reference sequence). V gave up 4 bases and J gave up 7 bases; unmatched junction bases: 14. The CDR3 protein is CAWNLGGRTGGGTQYF. The CDR3 DNA follows: TGTGCCTGGAACCTAGGGGGTAGGACAGGGGGCGGGACCCAGTACTTC.

This clone was seen more than once but under ten times. This chain uses TRBV19 with TRBJ1-1; D remains ambiguous. The CDR3 has 13 amino acids. Trimming stripped 7 bases from V and 5 bases from J, with 14 bases between. Germline CDR1 LNHDA, CDR2 SQIVND (reference sequence). The CDR3 loop reads CASKLSKRTEAFF. The CDR3 DNA is TGTGCCAGTAAATTGAGTAAAAGAACTGAAGCTTTCTTT.

The chain recombines TRBV11-2 with TRBJ2-2; the match to TRBD2 covers 11 bases. The trim removed 10 bases at V and 7 bases at J, leaving 17 bases unmatched. The length of the CDR3 is 17 residues. Looked up from germline, CDR1 is SGHAT and CDR2 is FQNNGV. The CDR3 protein is CATCRLAGGPGHGELFF. The DNA for the CDR3 is TGTGCCACCTGTCGTTTAGCGGGGGGGCCGGGCCACGGGGAGCTGTTTTTT.

In this sample, this clone turned up once. The chain recombines TRBV21-1 with TRBJ2-1; TRBD2 is taken as the D call from the table, unchecked against the DNA. TRBV21-1 is termed a pseudogene. The CDR3 consists of 16 residues. The CDR3 nucleotides are TGTGCCAGCAGCAAATCTTGCGGGGGGGTAGGCAATGAGCAGTTCTTC. Translating it yields CASSKSCGGVGNEQFF.

The chain has TRBV7-9 and TRBJ2-5; D possibly corresponds to TRBD2 (5 bases). The CDR3 is made up of 14 amino acids. Trimming stripped 5 bases from V and 5 bases from J, with 15 bases between. CDR1 is SEHNR, CDR2 FQNEAQ, per germline (reference sequence). The CDR3 DNA is TGTGCCAGCAGCGGAGTGGGGAGCCTGGAGACCCAGTACTTC. It translates to CASSGVGSLETQYF.

Note on this clone: Other DNA sequences in this specimen translate into the identical CDR3. The genes are TRBV5-5 and TRBJ2-1; TRBD2 aligns across 12 bases. Germline trimming cut 4 bases from V and 7 bases from J; bases unmatched to any gene: 6. Germline V lookup: CDR1 SGHKS, CDR2 YYEKEE (reference sequence). The CDR3 totals 15 residues. CDR3 sequence: CASSPGLAGRNEQFF. The DNA of the CDR3 is TGTGCCAGCAGCCCTGGACTAGCGGGACGGAATGAGCAGTTCTTC.

The rearrangement joins TRBV28 to TRBJ1-4, with 8 nucleotides matching TRBD1. V lost 5 bases to trimming and J lost 3 bases; unmatched junction nucleotides: 2. The germline V gene has CDR1 MDHEN and CDR2 SYDVKM. The CDR3 spans 14 residues. CDR3 loop: CASSLQGANEKLFF. DNA of the CDR3: TGTGCCAGCAGTCTACAGGGGGCTAATGAAAAACTGTTTTTT.